These 19 T cell receptor beta chains were sequenced from one sample in a study of T cell changes during pregnancy in multiple sclerosis. The assay was immunoSEQ multiplex PCR, and TCRdb's table has in-frame clones only and misses some. The table records about 38,000 clones, roughly 89% of them present only once. This specimen was CD8+ T cells from peripheral blood mononuclear cells, taken in the second trimester of pregnancy. The receptors derive from a female donor with multiple sclerosis, enrolled in a pregnancy study.

The rearrangement uses TRBV7-2 and TRBJ2-2; D remains ambiguous. The germline V gene encodes CDR1 SGHTA and CDR2 FQGNSA. V was clipped by 5 bases and J by 4 bases, with 11 bases between them. The CDR3 contains 14 residues. CDR3 in DNA: TGTGCCAGCAGCCTCCTTGGGCCCACCGGGGAGCTGTTTTTT. This codes for CASSLLGPTGELFF.

The chain is built from TRBV15 and TRBJ1-2; D is ambiguous. The CDR3 is made up of 15 amino acids. Trimming shortened V by 4 bases and J by 5 bases, and 17 bases separated the two germline ends. The germline V gene encodes CDR1 LNHNV and CDR2 YYDKDF (reference sequence). Here the CDR3 reads CATSTSRAPPYGYTF. CDR3 nucleotide sequence: TGTGCCACCAGCACATCGAGGGCCCCCCCTTATGGCTACACCTTC.

The V gene is TRBV9, the J gene TRBJ2-5; 14 nucleotides line up with TRBD2. The V gene's germline CDR1 is SGDLS and CDR2 YYNGEE. This CDR3 is built from 17 residues. The J segment lost 3 bases and the V segment lost 3 bases, leaving 7 bases of the junction unmatched. For the CDR3, the DNA is TGTGCCAGCAGCGGAGGGGAGACTAGCGGGGGGGAAGAGACCCAGTACTTC. Residues: CASSGGETSGGEETQYF.

The chain employs TRBV7-9 and TRBJ1-6; possible D gene TRBD1, 5 bases. CDR3 size: 16 residues. Per the germline V gene, CDR1 is SEHNR and CDR2 is FQNEAQ (reference sequence). With 1 base removed from V and 7 bases from J, the gap between germline ends came to 14 bases. CDR3 nucleotides: TGTGCCAGCAGCTTAGGGCAAGGGGATATGAATTCACCCCTCCACTTT. Residues: CASSLGQGDMNSPLHF. The whole variable domain, filled in from reference TRBV7-9 and TRBJ1-6, reads DTGVSQNPRHKITKRGQNVTFRCDPISEHNRLYWYRQTLGQGPEFLTYFQNEAQLEKSRLLSDRFSAERPKGSFSTLEIQRTEQGDSAMYLCASSLGQGDMNSPLHFGNGTRLTVT.

This clone showed up just a few times. This chain connects TRBV27 to TRBJ1-5; 7 nucleotides align to TRBD1. Germline values: CDR1 MNHEY, CDR2 SMNVEV (reference sequence). Trimming removed 5 bases from V and 7 bases from J; junction bases left unmatched: 5. The CDR3 covers 13 residues. The CDR3 here is CASSQGVGQPQHF. CDR3 sequence (DNA): TGTGCCAGCAGTCAGGGGGTCGGGCAGCCCCAGCATTTT.

CDR3 nucleotides: TGTGCCAGAAGCTTGAGGACTAGCGGGTGTAATGAGCAGTTCTTC. It specifies CARSLRTSGCNEQFF. The J gene is TRBJ2-1, the V gene TRBV5-3; the match to TRBD2 covers 11 bases. TRBV5-3 is an ORF, and what it does is uncertain. V trimming: 1 base; J trimming: 7 bases; junction bases outside the gene matches: 4. The CDR3 runs to 15 residues.

The chain combines TRBV11-2 with TRBJ2-1; D is unclear. The germline V gene has CDR1 SGHAT and CDR2 FQNNGV. Trimming took off 1 base at V and 9 bases at J, with 10 bases between the two ends. This CDR3 has 13 residues. The CDR3 DNA reads TGTGCCAGCAGCTTAGTCTCAGTAAGTGAGCAGTTCTTC. It yields the protein CASSLVSVSEQFF.

The chain is built from TRBV27 and TRBJ2-5; 9 bases line up with TRBD2. CDR3 size: 15 residues. V gave up 5 bases and J gave up 4 bases; unmatched junction bases: 8. The germline CDR1 and CDR2 sequences are MNHEY and SMNVEV (reference sequence). The CDR3: CASSRSREGRETQYF. The CDR3 region has the DNA TGTGCCAGCAGTCGTTCGCGGGAGGGGCGAGAGACCCAGTACTTC.

This clone was seen just once. The V and J genes are TRBV7-9 and TRBJ2-3; TRBD2 aligns across 8 bases. J gave up 1 base and V 2 bases, and 5 bases lay outside the gene matches. The CDR3 runs to 16 residues. Germline CDR1 SEHNR, CDR2 FQNEAQ (reference sequence). This CDR3 reads CASSLIAGGGTDTQYF. The CDR3 DNA follows: TGTGCCAGCAGCTTAATCGCGGGAGGAGGCACAGATACGCAGTATTTT.

This clone was seen more than once but under ten times. V usage is TRBV7-3 and J usage is TRBJ1-3; the D gene is possibly TRBD1 (5 bases). The length of the CDR3 is 15 residues. In germline, CDR1 is SGHTA, CDR2 FQGTGA. With 2 bases removed from V and 3 bases from J, the gap between germline ends came to 11 bases. The CDR3 protein is CASSLSGGYGNTIYF. The CDR3 DNA reads TGTGCCAGCAGCTTATCGGGGGGTTATGGAAACACCATATATTTT. The entire variable domain, with the rest obtained from reference TRBV7-3 and TRBJ1-3, is as follows: GAGVSQTPSNKVTEKGKYVELRCDPISGHTALYWYRQSLGQGPEFLIYFQGTGAADDSGLPNDRFFAVRPEGSVSTLKIQRTERGDSAVYLCASSLSGGYGNTIYFGEGSWLTVV.

The chain is built from TRBV27 and TRBJ2-1; a weak D match, TRBD2 (6 bases). This CDR3 contains 15 residues. V was clipped by 5 bases and J by 4 bases, with 15 bases between them. Germline CDR1 reads MNHEY; CDR2 reads SMNVEV (reference sequence). In DNA, the CDR3 is TGTGCCAGCAGTACCGCGGGGCTAGCGTACAATGAGCAGTTCTTC. It translates to CASSTAGLAYNEQFF.

The V call is TRBV19, the J call TRBJ1-1; 8 positions match TRBD1. The CDR3 consists of 16 residues. Germline V gives CDR1 LNHDA, CDR2 SQIVND (reference sequence). With 7 bases clipped from V and 1 base from J, the junction kept 11 bases outside the gene matches. In nucleotides, the CDR3 is TGTGCCAGTAAGGAATCGACAGGGGCCCGGAACACTGAAGCTTTCTTT. This gives the protein CASKESTGARNTEAFF.

The V gene is TRBV5-4, the J gene TRBJ2-7; weak D call: TRBD2 (6 bases). This CDR3 contains 13 residues. The V end lost 5 bases, the J end lost 1 base, and 10 bases lay between the germline ends. Germline V CDR1 and CDR2: SGHNT, YYREEE (reference sequence). The CDR3 nucleotides read TGTGCCAGCAGGGTGAGCGGGTCCTACGAGCAGTACTTC. The encoded protein is CASRVSGSYEQYF. Full variable domain (remainder filled in from reference TRBV5-4 and TRBJ2-7): ETGVTQSPTHLIKTRGQQVTLRCSSQSGHNTVSWYQQALGQGPQFIFQYYREEENGRGNFPPRFSGLQFPNYSSELNVNALELDDSALYLCASRVSGSYEQYFGPGTRLTVT.

The chain recombines TRBV30 with TRBJ2-2; TRBD2 might be the D (6 bases). V was trimmed by 0 bases and J by 2 bases, leaving 7 bases between them. This CDR3 is 14 amino acids long. Germline V gene lookup returns CDR1 GTSNPN and CDR2 SVGIG (reference sequence). CDR3: CAWSVGTNTGELFF. The CDR3 DNA is TGTGCCTGGAGTGTGGGGACTAACACCGGGGAGCTGTTTTTT.

This clone was detected only once. V is TRBV7-9 and J is TRBJ1-4; 7 nucleotides line up with TRBD1. Germline V gene lookup returns CDR1 SEHNR and CDR2 FQNEAQ (reference sequence). The trim removed 4 bases at V and 7 bases at J, leaving 12 bases unmatched. The CDR3 spans 16 residues. The CDR3 nucleotides are TGTGCCAGCAGCTCTTGGGACAGCACAGGGAGTGAAAAACTGTTTTTT. Translated, it gives CASSSWDSTGSEKLFF.

The chain carries TRBV29-1 and TRBJ2-1, with D unresolved. Germline V lookup: CDR1 SQVTM, CDR2 ANQGSEA. Deletions cut 1 base from V and 4 bases from J, with 11 bases between. CDR3 size: 14 residues. The CDR3 DNA sequence: TGCAGCGTTGAAGGGTCCCCCCGGTACAATGAGCAGTTCTTC. Its protein is CSVEGSPRYNEQFF.

The rearrangement uses TRBV11-3 and TRBJ1-2; 7 bases are a match to TRBD1. The CDR3 has 15 amino acids. The V segment lost 3 bases and the J segment 2 bases; nucleotides outside the gene matches: 6. CDR1 SGHNT and CDR2 YENEEA come from the germline V gene. The CDR3 DNA reads as TGTGCCAGCAGCTTTGGTTCGACAGGGAACTATGGCTACACCTTC. It yields the protein CASSFGSTGNYGYTF. The full variable domain, rest sourced from reference TRBV11-3 and TRBJ1-2, is EAGVVQSPRYKIIEKKQPVAFWCNPISGHNTLYWYLQNLGQGPELLIRYENEEAVDDSQLPKDRFSAERLKGVDSTLKIQPAELGDSAVYLCASSFGSTGNYGYTFGSGTRLTVV.

The genes are TRBV7-9 and TRBJ2-5; TRBD2 is a possible D gene (6 bases). V lost 8 bases and J 2 bases, leaving 21 bases between the germline ends. The germline CDR1 and CDR2 sequences are SEHNR and FQNEAQ (reference sequence). The CDR3 is made up of 16 amino acids. The CDR3 DNA sequence: TGTGCCAGCCGCAAGCCGGGCGGGAAGGCACAAGAGACCCAGTACTTC. It is translated as CASRKPGGKAQETQYF.

V is TRBV7-8 and J is TRBJ2-1; TRBD1 is a possible D gene (6 bases). The CDR3 totals 14 residues. Germline V gene data show CDR1 as SGHVS and CDR2 as FQNEAQ. V dropped 5 bases and J dropped 10 bases, with 18 bases sitting between them. The CDR3 bases are TGTGCCAGCAGCGTAAACAGGGTGGGGTGGGAGCAGTTCTTC. Its translation: CASSVNRVGWEQFF.